Listed below are T cell receptor beta chains from one sample, sequenced in a study of cytomegalovirus exposure and HLA in healthy donors. Clones were sequenced by immunoSEQ multiplex PCR, and TCRdb holds only the in-frame ones, with some missing. The sample consists of 90,000 to 150,000 clones, about 70% of them appearing once. The specimen sequenced was PBMCs. The receptor source for this set is a human donor in good health. CDR3s include the opening cysteine and the closing phenylalanine or tryptophan. A D gene is named only where the DNA matches it firmly. The size entry is marked missing in some rows and otherwise reads once, few, many or a size class.

DNA: TGTGCCAGTAGTGAGGCCCGCTATTACTATGGCTACACCTTC
CDR3: CASSEARYYYGYTF
V: TRBV19
J: TRBJ1-2
D: .
size: .

DNA: TGCGCCAGCAGTGAGTCACTAGCGGGCAACAATGAGCAGTTCTTC
CDR3: CASSESLAGNNEQFF
V: TRBV10-1
J: TRBJ2-1
D: TRBD2
size: .

DNA: TGTGCCAGCAGTTCCTTCGTCTATGGCTACACCTTC
CDR3: CASSSFVYGYTF
V: TRBV28
J: TRBJ1-2
D: .
size: .

DNA: TGTGCCAGCGGGTCCGGGAGGTCTTACAATGAGCAGTTCTTC
CDR3: CASGSGRSYNEQFF
V: TRBV7-9
J: TRBJ2-1
D: TRBD2
size: .

DNA: TGTGCCAGCAGTTCTAGCGGGAGTCTTTACGAGCAGTACTTC
CDR3: CASSSSGSLYEQYF
V: TRBV27
J: TRBJ2-7
D: TRBD2
size: few

DNA: TGTGCCAGCAGCGCTGCCCCCTACAGAATTGCAACTAATGAAAAACTGTTTTTT
CDR3: CASSAAPYRIATNEKLFF
V: TRBV5-6
J: TRBJ1-4
D: .
size: .

DNA: TGTGCCAGCAGTTTGGGGGCCGAAAAACTGTTTTTT
CDR3: CASSLGAEKLFF
V: TRBV28
J: TRBJ1-4
D: .
size: few

DNA: TGTGCCAGCATGTGGCAGGGGATAAACACAGATACGCAGTATTTT
CDR3: CASMWQGINTDTQYF
V: TRBV2
J: TRBJ2-3
D: .
size: few

DNA: TGTGCCAGCAGTTTGACGAGACAACCCGAGCAGTACTTC
CDR3: CASSLTRQPEQYF
V: TRBV28
J: TRBJ2-7
D: .
size: .

DNA: TGCAGCGTTGAGGGGAGTACCGGGGAGCTGTTTTTT
CDR3: CSVEGSTGELFF
V: TRBV29-1
J: TRBJ2-2
D: .
size: .

DNA: TGTGCCGACAAGCCCTCTGGCTACACCTTC
CDR3: CADKPSGYTF
V: TRBV19
J: TRBJ1-2
D: .
size: .

DNA: TGTGCCAGTAGTATGAGCCCAGATACGCAGTATTTT
CDR3: CASSMSPDTQYF
V: TRBV19
J: TRBJ2-3
D: .
size: .

DNA: TGTGCCTCCCTGGGGCTGGACAGTCGAGGCGAGCAGTACTTC
CDR3: CASLGLDSRGEQYF
V: TRBV30
J: TRBJ2-7
D: .
size: .

DNA: TGTGCCAGCAGCTCCCTGGGGGGGCAGGGAGGCTATGGCTACACCTTC
CDR3: CASSSLGGQGGYGYTF
V: TRBV7-8
J: TRBJ1-2
D: .
size: .

DNA: TGCAGCGTTCGACAGGGTTCGGGCGAGTACTTC
CDR3: CSVRQGSGEYF
V: TRBV29-1
J: TRBJ2-4
D: TRBD1
size: .

DNA: TGCAGCGCCAGAACCCGTAGCGTTGAGCAGTTCTTC
CDR3: CSARTRSVEQFF
V: TRBV29-1
J: TRBJ2-1
D: .
size: .

DNA: TGTGCCAGCAGTAATAAGTTCCCAGTCTCTGGGGCCAACGTCCTGACTTTC
CDR3: CASSNKFPVSGANVLTF
V: TRBV7-3
J: TRBJ2-6
D: .
size: .

DNA: TGTGCCAGCAGCGTATGGGACACGCACAATGAGCAGTTCTTC
CDR3: CASSVWDTHNEQFF
V: TRBV9
J: TRBJ2-1
D: .
size: .

DNA: TGTGCCAGCAGACCGAGCTCTGGAAACACCATATATTTT
CDR3: CASRPSSGNTIYF
V: TRBV27
J: TRBJ1-3
D: .
size: .

DNA: TGTGCCAGCAGCTTAGGCTCCCAAGAGACCCAGTACTTC
CDR3: CASSLGSQETQYF
V: TRBV13
J: TRBJ2-5
D: .
size: few

DNA: TGTGCCAGCAGCTTAAAAGACAGGGGCTCTGAAGCTTTCTTT
CDR3: CASSLKDRGSEAFF
V: TRBV13
J: TRBJ1-1
D: TRBD1
size: .

DNA: TGTGCCAGCAGATTAACAGGGGGCGCAGGGGAGCAGTACTTC
CDR3: CASRLTGGAGEQYF
V: TRBV6-5
J: TRBJ2-5
D: TRBD1
size: .

DNA: TGTGCCAGCAGCTCCTCCGGGACAGAATACTATGGCTACACCTTC
CDR3: CASSSSGTEYYGYTF
V: TRBV7-8
J: TRBJ1-2
D: TRBD1
size: few